The source of this TCR beta chain is a study of blood T cell repertoires in COVID-19. Study in general: Acute-phase and convalescent COVID-19 samples originated in the United States, Italy and Spain. PBMCs, B-cell-depleted T cells, or T cells were the source of the cDNA or gDNA that made up the material.

This CDR3 is 18 amino acids long. Per germline, CDR1 MDHEN and CDR2 SYDVKM. V shed 5 bases and J 5 bases; nucleotides not matched to a gene: 13. Per the original methods: Reference gene primer amplification gave nucleated cell count estimates. Profiling relied on immunoSEQ multiplex PCR, and the TCRdb table lists in-frame clones only, not all of them. V, J and clone size reflect that table, while D and trimming were determined from the DNA. The table lists about 140,000 clones, roughly 82% of them singletons. V is TRBV28 and J is TRBJ2-6, with 9 bases that match TRBD1. The sequence derives from a human donor in a cohort sampled during active COVID-19. The sequencing input was peripheral blood. The CDR3 loop reads CASSTLMGTGLRANVLTF. The CDR3 DNA is TGTGCCAGCAGTACACTCATGGGGACAGGGCTACGGGCCAACGTCCTGACTTTC.